This TCR beta chain was documented in a study of T cells expressing NK-cell markers. General study findings and limits: The study found these clonotypes also leading the CD3+CD56-NKG2C+ fraction in a few donors.

Reanalyzing the 5' RACE reads, TCRdb keeps one entry per CDR3 protein, without DNA. The sample features 200,000 to 300,000 distinct CDR3 sequences, with more than 3.5% in its top ten. The CDR3 is 15 amino acids. Germline V gives CDR1 KGHSH, CDR2 LQKENI. Concerning this clonotype itself: Antigen: not known.

Material: blood T cells: a sorted CD56 or NKG2C T cell subset, CD4+ or CD8+ T cells, or bulk PBMC T cells (not recorded which). This sequence was found in a woman between 18 and 75 years old in good health. The V call is TRBV18, the J call TRBJ2-2. CDR3 region: CASSPPQGSTGELFF.